The 30 T cell receptor beta chains below were found in one sample sequenced in a study of T cells in Graves' hyperthyroidism and ophthalmopathy. Template material for amplifying TCR beta CDR3 regions consisted of RNA transcripts. A first-round RT-PCR of the TCR CDR3 used the HTBI primer set. TCRdb redid the calling of the multiplex PCR reads with MiXCR, one entry per CDR3 protein. The sample carries fewer than 350,000 distinct CDR3 sequences, around 13% recorded once. What was sequenced was blood. The receptors shown here come from a woman aged 40-49 years with Graves' hyperthyroidism.

At least ten counts were recorded for this clonotype. The rearrangement links TRBV19 to TRBJ1-5; D is unclear. V dropped 3 bases and J dropped 0 bases, with 9 bases sitting between them. The V gene's germline CDR1 is LNHDA and CDR2 SQIVND (reference sequence). The CDR3 has 15 residues. This CDR3 reads CASSIGLYSNQPQHF. As DNA, the CDR3 is TGTGCCAGTAGTATCGGTCTATATAGCAATCAGCCCCAGCATTTT. Filled out from reference TRBV19 and TRBJ1-5, the complete variable domain reads DGGITQSPKYLFRKEGQNVTLSCEQNLNHDAMYWYRQDPGQGLRLIYYSQIVNDFQKGDIAEGYSVSREKKESFPLTVTSAQKNPTAFYLCASSIGLYSNQPQHFGDGTRLSIL.

This clonotype has at least ten counts. This chain uses TRBV7-9 with TRBJ2-1, with D tentatively TRBD1 or TRBD2 (5 bases each). The CDR3 contains 15 residues. From germline, CDR1 is SEHNR and CDR2 FQNEAQ (reference sequence). Trimming cost V 5 bases and J 9 bases, with 20 bases left between them. CDR3 sequence (DNA): TGTGCCAGCAGCCCCCCTGGCCCTGTTGGGGGTGAGCAGTTCTTC. Translation gives CASSPPGPVGGEQFF.

This clonotype was detected only a few times. This chain joins TRBV28 and TRBJ1-2, with 7 bases that match TRBD1. The junction had 3 bases not matched to a gene; V was cut back by 2 bases and J by 6 bases. The germline V gene encodes CDR1 MDHEN and CDR2 SYDVKM. The length of the CDR3 is 13 residues. The CDR3 DNA sequence: TGTGCCAGCAGTTTACCAGGGGGGAATGGCTACACCTTC. Residues: CASSLPGGNGYTF.

This clonotype was recorded at least ten times. The J gene is TRBJ2-5, the V gene TRBV5-1, with 10 nucleotides matching TRBD1. Looked up from germline, CDR1 is SGHRS and CDR2 is YFSETQ. V shed 4 bases and J 3 bases; nucleotides not matched to a gene: 6. This CDR3 spans 15 amino acids. Here the CDR3 reads CASSIGQGGEETQYF. In DNA form, the CDR3 reads TGCGCCAGCAGCATAGGACAGGGGGGAGAAGAGACCCAGTACTTC.

This clonotype was picked up many times. The V call is TRBV18, the J call TRBJ1-4; D is unresolved. In germline, CDR1 is KGHSH, CDR2 LQKENI. The CDR3 is 15 residues long. Between the trimmed V and J ends, which lost 2 bases and 1 base, there was a span of 8 bases. In DNA form, the CDR3 reads TGTGCCAGCTCACCATTTCCGGAAACTAATGAAAAACTGTTTTTT. It is translated as CASSPFPETNEKLFF.

Regarding this clonotype: A much larger clone differs from this one at a single base, so this may be a read error. The chain carries TRBV15 and TRBJ1-2; the D gene is possibly TRBD1 (5 bases). With 4 bases removed from V and 6 bases from J, the gap between germline ends came to 18 bases. Germline lookup yields CDR1 LNHNV and CDR2 YYDKDF (reference sequence). CDR3 length: 15 amino acids. The CDR3 loop reads CATSKAGLGVDGYTF. CDR3 nucleotide sequence: TGTGCCACCAGCAAAGCAGGGTTGGGAGTTGATGGCTACACCTTC.

This clonotype was recorded at least ten times. The V and J genes are TRBV2 and TRBJ2-3; a possible D gene is TRBD1 (6 bases). V was shortened by 0 bases and J by 3 bases, with 13 bases between the two germline ends. The germline V gene encodes CDR1 SNHLY and CDR2 FYNNEI. The CDR3 covers 16 residues. The CDR3 reads CASSEAGALETDTQYF. The CDR3 DNA is TGTGCCAGCAGTGAAGCGGGGGCACTAGAAACAGATACGCAGTATTTT.

This clonotype was picked up many times. The chain has TRBV11-2 and TRBJ2-5; no reliable D call. The CDR3 consists of 13 residues. From germline, CDR1 is SGHAT and CDR2 FQNNGV. V shed 2 bases and J shed 6 bases, with 10 bases lying between them. The CDR3 bases are TGTGCCAGCAGCTTACTCGGTCCTCAGACCCAGTACTTC. Its translation: CASSLLGPQTQYF.

This clonotype was recorded many times. The rearrangement links TRBV10-3 to TRBJ2-1; the D gene is possibly TRBD2 (6 bases). With 10 bases removed from V and 0 bases from J, the gap between germline ends came to 13 bases. CDR1 ENHRY and CDR2 SYGVKD come from the germline V gene. The CDR3 extends over 14 amino acids. CDR3 DNA sequence: TGTGCCACTTCGGGGGATAGCTCCTACAATGAGCAGTTCTTC. Its translation is CATSGDSSYNEQFF.

This clonotype was counted at least ten times. This chain links TRBV7-9 with TRBJ2-7; maybe TRBD2 (5 bases). The V gene lost 7 bases and the J gene lost 4 bases, with 11 bases spanning the gap. Germline loops: CDR1 SEHNR, CDR2 FQNEAQ (reference sequence). CDR3 length: 12 amino acids. The DNA for the CDR3 is TGTGCCAGCACCAACGGACTGTACGAGCAGTACTTC. This gives the protein CASTNGLYEQYF.

The sample holds many counts of this clonotype. The chain links TRBV28 to TRBJ2-1; D might be TRBD2 (6 bases). Trimming removed 9 bases from V and 1 base from J, with 16 bases in between. The germline CDR1 and CDR2 sequences are MDHEN and SYDVKM. The CDR3 consists of 15 residues. The CDR3 protein is CASSHRELSYNEQFF. In nucleotides, the CDR3 is TGTGCCAGTAGCCACCGGGAGCTATCCTACAATGAGCAGTTCTTC. Looking up the rest from reference TRBV28 and TRBJ2-1 gives the full variable domain: DVKVTQSSRYLVKRTGEKVFLECVQDMDHENMFWYRQDPGLGLRLIYFSYDVKMKEKGDIPEGYSVSREKKERFSLILESASTNQTSMYLCASSHRELSYNEQFFGPGTRLTVL.

This clonotype occurred many times. The J gene is TRBJ1-2, the V gene TRBV20-1; D remains ambiguous. The CDR3 length is 13 residues. The V end was cut by 1 base, the J end by 4 bases, with 10 bases between. Germline V gives CDR1 DFQATT, CDR2 SNEGSKA (reference sequence). The CDR3 spells CSARGGSSYGYTF. The CDR3 bases are TGCAGTGCTAGAGGCGGATCCTCCTATGGCTACACCTTC.

This clonotype was detected a few times. The chain uses TRBV7-2 and TRBJ2-1; 12 bases align to TRBD2. Germline V gives CDR1 SGHTA, CDR2 FQGNSA. V shed 5 bases and J 7 bases; nucleotides not matched to a gene: 9. The CDR3 totals 16 residues. The CDR3 protein is CASSPRLAGVDNEQFF. CDR3 nucleotides: TGTGCCAGCAGCCCCCGACTAGCGGGAGTCGATAATGAGCAGTTCTTC.

The V and J genes are TRBV2 and TRBJ1-4; D is ambiguous. Germline V gene lookup returns CDR1 SNHLY and CDR2 FYNNEI. This CDR3 is built from 12 residues. The V end was cut by 10 bases, the J end by 6 bases, with 12 bases between. CDR3 in amino acids: CATPCSYEKLFF. CDR3 bases: TGTGCCACCCCCTGCAGTTATGAAAAACTGTTTTTT.

This clonotype was recorded once. The CDR3 loop reads CASSPESGPVSYNEQFF. CDR3 in DNA: TGCGCCAGCAGCCCAGAAAGCGGGCCGGTCTCCTACAATGAGCAGTTCTTC. The chain links TRBV5-1 to TRBJ2-1; tentatively, D is TRBD2 (6 bases). The germline V gene encodes CDR1 SGHRS and CDR2 YFSETQ. The V end was cut by 4 bases, the J end by 0 bases, with 17 bases between. This CDR3 contains 17 residues.

The table lists this clonotype with many counts. The genes are TRBV6-5 and TRBJ2-5; 9 bases line up with TRBD2. Germline trimming cut 2 bases from V and 5 bases from J; bases unmatched to any gene: 9. Germline V gene lookup returns CDR1 MNHEY and CDR2 SVGAGI. The CDR3 is 16 amino acids. The CDR3 loop reads CASSYGRLAGKETQYF. Written as DNA, the CDR3 is TGTGCCAGCAGTTACGGGCGGCTAGCGGGAAAGGAGACCCAGTACTTC.

In its sample, this clonotype was seen a few times. The chain uses TRBV12-3 or TRBV12-4 and TRBJ2-1; the match to TRBD2 covers 8 bases. CDR3 length: 16 residues. J lost 8 bases, V lost 0 bases, and 9 bases had no gene match. The CDR3 spells CASSLALDGRAHEQFF. The DNA for the CDR3 is TGTGCCAGCAGTTTAGCGTTGGACGGGAGGGCCCATGAGCAGTTCTTC.

Worth noting for this clonotype: Given a much more abundant clone one base away, this may be a read error. V gene TRBV2 combines with J gene TRBJ2-5; D is possibly TRBD2 (5 bases). Germline V CDR1 and CDR2: SNHLY, FYNNEI. CDR3 length: 14 residues. Trimming pared 5 bases from V and 2 bases from J, leaving 12 bases between. Written as DNA, the CDR3 is TGTGCCAGCAGTTTGGACTGCGATCAAGAGACCCAGTACTTC. Protein product: CASSLDCDQETQYF.

This clonotype was picked up many times. The V call is TRBV7-9, the J call TRBJ2-1; 11 bases line up with TRBD2. The V and J ends lost 1 base and 10 bases, in that order; junction bases with no gene match: 0. Germline CDR1 SEHNR, CDR2 FQNEAQ (reference sequence). The CDR3 loop spans 13 amino acids. This chain's CDR3 is CASSLVAGGEQFF. DNA of the CDR3: TGTGCCAGCAGCTTAGTAGCGGGAGGGGAGCAGTTCTTC.

This clonotype was observed many times. The chain is built from TRBV29-1 and TRBJ1-1; 9 positions agree with TRBD1. V shed 4 bases and J 11 bases; nucleotides not matched to a gene: 5. This CDR3 contains 11 residues. CDR1 SQVTM and CDR2 ANQGSEA come from the germline V gene. The CDR3 here is CSVGNRGLAFF. DNA of the CDR3: TGCAGCGTTGGGAACAGGGGGCTTGCTTTCTTT.

In this sample, this clonotype turned up many times. This chain uses TRBV5-1 with TRBJ1-4; no clear D. Trimming shortened V by 3 bases and J by 5 bases, and 11 bases separated the two germline ends. In germline, CDR1 is SGHRS, CDR2 YFSETQ. CDR3 length equals 14 residues. CDR3 nucleotide sequence: TGCGCCAGCAGCTACGGCAGACAAAATGAAAAACTGTTTTTT. Protein sequence: CASSYGRQNEKLFF.

This chain uses TRBV24-1 with TRBJ1-1; tentative D call: TRBD1 (5 bases). CDR1 and CDR2 from the germline V gene are KGHDR and SFDVKD. This CDR3 is 11 amino acids long. V was pared by 7 bases and J by 6 bases, with 8 bases between. The CDR3 reads CATRQGSEAFF. The CDR3 coding sequence is TGTGCCACCAGGCAGGGTTCTGAAGCTTTCTTT.

J is TRBJ2-7 and V is TRBV4-1; D remains ambiguous. The germline V gene has CDR1 MGHRA and CDR2 YSYEKL. V lost 3 bases, J lost 4 bases, and 16 bases lay in between. CDR3 length equals 15 residues. The CDR3: CASSQDSTRRYEQYF. The CDR3 bases are TGCGCCAGCAGCCAGGATTCAACACGTAGGTACGAGCAGTACTTC.

There are many counts of this clonotype. V and J are TRBV2 and TRBJ1-4; the D is unclear. Looked up from germline, CDR1 is SNHLY and CDR2 is FYNNEI. The CDR3 contains 17 residues. V dropped 3 bases and J dropped 0 bases, with 14 bases sitting between them. This CDR3 is CASSDRVLISTNEKLFF. DNA for the CDR3: TGTGCCAGCAGTGATAGGGTGCTTATTTCAACTAATGAAAAACTGTTTTTT.

The CDR3 protein is CASSEAGADTQYF. In DNA form, the CDR3 reads TGTGCCAGCAGTGAAGCGGGAGCTGATACGCAGTATTTT. The chain couples TRBV2 to TRBJ2-3; D is perhaps TRBD2 (5 bases). Germline V gene sequence: CDR1 SNHLY, CDR2 FYNNEI. CDR3 length: 13 residues. The V end was cut by 0 bases, the J end by 6 bases, with 7 bases between. Using reference TRBV2 and TRBJ2-3 for the parts outside the CDR3, the full variable domain is EPEVTQTPSHQVTQMGQEVILRCVPISNHLYFYWYRQILGQKVEFLVSFYNNEISEKSEIFDDQFSVERPDGSNFTLKIRSTKLEDSAMYFCASSEAGADTQYFGPGTRLTVL.

V is TRBV28 and J is TRBJ2-7, with a tentative D call TRBD1 (6 bases). From germline, CDR1 is MDHEN and CDR2 SYDVKM. The CDR3 totals 16 residues. V was cut by 5 bases and J by 6 bases, with 23 bases left in between. This chain's CDR3 is CASSPQGWLPISEQYF. The CDR3 DNA is TGTGCCAGCAGTCCACAGGGTTGGCTTCCGATATCCGAGCAGTACTTC.

Only a few counts were recorded for this clonotype. The J gene is TRBJ2-1, the V gene TRBV25-1; D might be TRBD2 (6 bases). V lost 6 bases and J 4 bases, leaving 16 bases between the germline ends. Germline CDR1 reads MGHDK; CDR2 reads SYGVNS. This CDR3 has 15 residues. The CDR3 loop is CASSEGSGPYNEQFF. The CDR3 DNA reads as TGTGCCAGCAGCGAAGGAAGCGGGCCATACAATGAGCAGTTCTTC.

The sample holds many counts of this clonotype. The chain combines TRBV7-6 with TRBJ2-2; D remains unclear. CDR1 is SGHVS, CDR2 FNYEAQ, per germline. CDR3 length equals 13 residues. V was shortened by 1 base and J by 6 bases, with 6 bases between the two germline ends. The CDR3 protein is CASSLELAGELFF. The CDR3 DNA is TGTGCCAGCAGCTTAGAGTTGGCCGGGGAGCTGTTTTTT.

This clonotype was counted ten times or more. J is TRBJ1-2 and V is TRBV27; weak D call: TRBD1 (5 bases). V dropped 2 bases and J dropped 4 bases, with 11 bases sitting between them. The CDR3 runs to 14 residues. Germline V gene sequence: CDR1 MNHEY, CDR2 SMNVEV (reference sequence). The CDR3 DNA sequence: TGTGCCAGCAGTTTAACGCGCAGGGCCTATGGCTACACCTTC. Protein sequence: CASSLTRRAYGYTF.

This clonotype appeared many times. The chain recombines TRBV13 with TRBJ2-1; perhaps TRBD1 as D (6 bases). This CDR3 is 15 amino acids long. Germline loops: CDR1 PRHDT, CDR2 FYEKMQ (reference sequence). Trimming pared 7 bases from V and 2 bases from J, leaving 15 bases between. CDR3 loop: CASTVDGGAYNEQFF. The DNA for the CDR3 is TGTGCCAGCACAGTGGATGGGGGCGCCTACAATGAGCAGTTCTTC.